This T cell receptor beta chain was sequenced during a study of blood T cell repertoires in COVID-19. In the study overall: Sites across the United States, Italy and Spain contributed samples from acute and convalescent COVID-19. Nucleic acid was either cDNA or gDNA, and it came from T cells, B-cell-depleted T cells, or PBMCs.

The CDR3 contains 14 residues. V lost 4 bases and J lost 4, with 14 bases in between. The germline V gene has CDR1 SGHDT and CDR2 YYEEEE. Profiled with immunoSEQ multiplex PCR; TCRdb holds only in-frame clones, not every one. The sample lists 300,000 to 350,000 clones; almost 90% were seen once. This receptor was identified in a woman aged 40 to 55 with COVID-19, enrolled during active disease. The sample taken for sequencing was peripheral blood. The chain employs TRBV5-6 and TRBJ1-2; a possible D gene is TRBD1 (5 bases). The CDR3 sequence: CASSVDRLTYGYTF. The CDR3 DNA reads TGTGCCAGCAGCGTCGACAGACTCACCTATGGCTACACCTTC.